The next 7 T cell receptor beta chains were all read from a single sample in a study of vaccination and CD4 T cells after COVID-19. Their cognate antigens are unknown. The sample's treatment: approximately 11-day PBMC culture with coronavirus spike peptide pools or control peptides (ViraFEST assay). Cultured CD4+ T-cell DNA underwent Oncomine TCR Beta short-read sequencing. From the PCR reads, TCRdb called clonotypes with MiXCR, one entry per CDR3 protein. Of around 19,000 distinct CDR3 sequences in the sample, about two fifths are singletons; the top ten hold about a fifth. Sample: CD4+ T cells from blood, cultured in vitro, taken before SARS-CoV-2 vaccination. The receptors shown here come from a human donor who received a COVID-19 vaccine.

This clonotype showed up just a few times. CDR3 sequence reads: CSARVDPLGYGYTF. For the CDR3, the DNA is TGCAGTGCTAGAGTTGACCCCCTCGGCTATGGCTACACCTTC. The rearrangement joins TRBV20-1 to TRBJ1-2; D uncertain. Trimming cost V 1 base and J 4 bases, with 13 bases left between them. The CDR3 length is 14 residues. CDR1 is DFQATT and CDR2 is SNEGSKA in the germline V gene (reference sequence).

V is TRBV12-3 or TRBV12-4 and J is TRBJ1-5, with D possibly being TRBD1 (5 bases). CDR3 length: 16 residues. V lost 2 bases to trimming and J lost 1 base, with 12 bases between them. This chain's CDR3 is CASSLPQGGSNQPQHF. The CDR3, as DNA: TGTGCCAGCAGTTTACCCCAGGGAGGGAGCAATCAGCCCCAGCATTTT.

DNA of the CDR3: TGTGCTAGTGGTCCAGGGGTAACTGAAGCTTTCTTT. Protein sequence: CASGPGVTEAFF. This chain connects TRBV12-5 to TRBJ1-1, with D perhaps TRBD1 (6 bases). V lost 5 bases and J 5 bases, leaving 9 bases between the germline ends. The CDR3 covers 12 residues. Germline CDR1 LGHNT, CDR2 FRNRAP.

This clonotype was observed a handful of times. The chain recombines TRBV10-2 with TRBJ2-3; D is unclear. V shed 8 bases and J shed 2 bases, with 14 bases lying between them. The V gene's germline CDR1 is WSHSY and CDR2 SAAADI. This CDR3 is built from 14 residues. The CDR3 protein is CASHELTHTDTQYF. CDR3 DNA sequence: TGCGCCAGCCACGAATTGACTCACACAGATACGCAGTATTTT.

The rearrangement uses TRBV20-1 and TRBJ2-5; TRBD2 agrees at 9 bases. The CDR3 sequence is 16 residues long. After removal of 4 bases from V and 5 bases from J, the junction contained 14 bases not matched to a gene. The germline CDR1 and CDR2 sequences are DFQATT and SNEGSKA (reference sequence). The CDR3, as DNA: TGCAGTGCTATCAGGGCGGGGGGGCCCCCCCGGGAGACCCAGTACTTC. Translated, it gives CSAIRAGGPPRETQYF.

V usage is TRBV25-1 and J usage is TRBJ1-1; D is undetermined. CDR1 is MGHDK and CDR2 is SYGVNS in the germline V gene. Trimming left V 1 base short and J 1 base short, with 16 bases between. The CDR3 loop spans 17 amino acids. The CDR3 coding sequence is TGTGCCAGCAGTGAATTGACGTCGGGCAGCCGGAACACTGAAGCTTTCTTT. Protein: CASSELTSGSRNTEAFF.

The V gene is TRBV28, the J gene TRBJ1-1; D is uncertain. Germline assignment: CDR1 MDHEN and CDR2 SYDVKM. The length of the CDR3 is 14 residues. Trimming took off 5 bases at V and 3 bases at J, with 13 bases between the two ends. The CDR3 spells CASSPGSTDTEAFF. CDR3 in DNA: TGTGCCAGCAGTCCTGGGTCGACCGACACTGAAGCTTTCTTT. The variable domain in full, with the rest retrieved from reference TRBV28 and TRBJ1-1, is DVKVTQSSRYLVKRTGEKVFLECVQDMDHENMFWYRQDPGLGLRLIYFSYDVKMKEKGDIPEGYSVSREKKERFSLILESASTNQTSMYLCASSPGSTDTEAFFGQGTRLTVV.